This paragraph reports one T cell receptor beta chain. Its antigen is undetermined. This entry comes from a study of T cell repertoires in cytomegalovirus infection. Across the whole study: Indications of both CMV infection and matching HLA type were provided by public TCR beta signatures.

Findings and caveats of the study: In two of eight donors, the top clonotype was HLA-C-restricted CMV-specific.

MiXCR was run by TCRdb on the reads, yielding one entry per CDR3 protein. The table includes roughly 500,000 distinct CDR3 sequences, roughly 42% detected once. The CDR3 is made up of 14 amino acids. The germline gives CDR1 SGHVS, CDR2 FQNEAQ. The J segment lost 8 bases and the V segment lost 5 bases, leaving 11 bases of the junction unmatched. The source was cultured PBMCs, collected from culture after CMV antigen stimulation. V and J are TRBV7-8 and TRBJ1-1; 7 bases are a match to TRBD1. This TCR came from a human donor in good health (CMV status not recorded). Some clones in this sample may be carry-over from other donors' samples. Here the CDR3 DNA reads TGTGCCAGCAGCCCAGGGGGGATTATTGGCGAAGCTTTCTTT. It translates to CASSPGGIIGEAFF.